A single sample gave rise to the 23 T cell receptor beta chains below, sequenced in a study of shared clonotypes between healthy human individuals (dated by TCRdb to 2018 to 2021). The library was generated by the immunoSEQ multiplex PCR assay. TCRdb's version of the immuneACCESS table is confined to in-frame rearrangements and falls short of the full clone set. An unresolved V gene accounts for under half of the shortfall where checked; the remainder is of unknown origin. Present in this sample are 950,000 to 1,300,000 clones, 70% to 80% of which were seen just once. The ten largest clones add up to approximately 1.5% of the sample. The sequencing input was memory CD4+ T cells sorted from blood. What this sample's cell subset or site label stands for: CD45RA-negative fraction. These receptor sequences come from a man between 18 and 29 years old in good health.

CDR3 amino acids: CATAESQGWNQPQHF. In DNA form, the CDR3 reads TGTGCCACCGCGGAATCACAGGGGTGGAATCAGCCCCAGCATTTT. This sequence joins TRBV2 and TRBJ1-5, with TRBD1 identical over 7 bases. This CDR3 region has 15 residues. The germline gives CDR1 SNHLY, CDR2 FYNNEI. Losses at the gene ends were 10 bases for V and 4 bases for J; bases not matched to a gene: 13. Together with reference TRBV2 and TRBJ1-5, the CDR3 gives the full variable domain: EPEVTQTPSHQVTQMGQEVILRCVPISNHLYFYWYRQILGQKVEFLVSFYNNEISEKSEIFDDQFSVERPDGSNFTLKIRSTKLEDSAMYFCATAESQGWNQPQHFGDGTRLSIL.

The V and J genes are TRBV6-6 and TRBJ1-5; no clear D gene. CDR3 length: 13 residues. The germline CDR1 and CDR2 sequences are MNHNY and SVGAGI (reference sequence). V was shortened by 5 bases and J by 3 bases, with 8 bases between the two germline ends. In DNA, the CDR3 is TGTGCCAGCAGTCGGACCGACAATCAGCCCCAGCATTTT. It yields the protein CASSRTDNQPQHF.

J is TRBJ2-1 and V is TRBV7-8, with TRBD2 matching over 7 bases. This CDR3 is 17 amino acids long. Germline assignment: CDR1 SGHVS and CDR2 FQNEAQ. With V trimmed by 1 base and J by 0 bases, 6 bases remained unmatched. CDR3 protein: CASSLVGGLSSYNEQFF. The CDR3 bases are TGTGCCAGCAGCTTAGTGGGGGGACTAAGCTCCTACAATGAGCAGTTCTTC.

The V call is TRBV9, the J call TRBJ2-1, with D perhaps TRBD2 (6 bases). Trimming pared 0 bases from V and 9 bases from J, leaving 16 bases between. Germline V gene sequence: CDR1 SGDLS, CDR2 YYNGEE. The CDR3 covers 15 residues. The CDR3: CASSVEGPGGSEQFF. The CDR3 DNA reads TGTGCCAGCAGCGTAGAGGGTCCTGGGGGGAGTGAGCAGTTCTTC.

This clone was seen a single time. This chain connects TRBV4-1 to TRBJ2-7; unclear D gene. From germline, CDR1 is MGHRA and CDR2 YSYEKL. Trimming took off 4 bases at V and 0 bases at J, with 16 bases between the two ends. This CDR3 has 16 amino acids. The CDR3 here is CASSPQRTGFSYEQYF. The DNA of the CDR3 is TGCGCCAGCAGCCCCCAACGGACGGGTTTCTCCTACGAGCAGTACTTC.

This clone appeared a single time. V is TRBV6-6 and J is TRBJ2-5, with D perhaps matching TRBD1 or TRBD2 (5 bases each). Germline V gene sequence: CDR1 MNHNY, CDR2 SVGAGI (reference sequence). V was cut by 2 bases and J by 5 bases, with 15 bases left in between. The CDR3 contains 15 residues. This CDR3 is CASSYATGTGETQYF. The CDR3 bases are TGTGCCAGCAGTTACGCTACCGGGACCGGGGAGACCCAGTACTTC.

The V and J genes are TRBV29-1 and TRBJ2-1; no firm D call. The length of the CDR3 is 14 residues. V was trimmed by 1 base and J by 7 bases, leaving 14 bases between them. CDR1 is SQVTM and CDR2 is ANQGSEA in the germline V gene. The CDR3 nucleotides are TGCAGCGTTGAAGTACCCCTACGTAGGAATGAGCAGTTCTTC. Its translation is CSVEVPLRRNEQFF.

The chain joins TRBV6-6 to TRBJ2-1; 10 bases align to TRBD2. Germline CDR1 and CDR2: MNHNY and SVGAGI (reference sequence). The CDR3 consists of 16 residues. The J segment lost 3 bases and the V segment lost 2 bases, leaving 4 bases of the junction unmatched. CDR3 region: CASSYRVAGGYNEQFF. For the CDR3, the DNA is TGTGCCAGCAGTTACAGGGTAGCGGGGGGCTACAATGAGCAGTTCTTC.

V and J are TRBV7-6 and TRBJ2-1, with 10 bases fitting TRBD1. The CDR3 covers 16 residues. CDR1 SGHVS and CDR2 FNYEAQ come from the germline V gene. V lost 1 base and J lost 8; bases outside the gene matches: 8. CDR3 bases: TGTGCCAGCAGCTTAGAAGGGGACAGGGGTATGGATGAGCAGTTCTTC. It specifies CASSLEGDRGMDEQFF. Full variable domain (outside the CDR3, taken from reference TRBV7-6 and TRBJ2-1): GAGVSQSPRYKVTKRGQDVALRCDPISGHVSLYWYRQALGQGPEFLTYFNYEAQQDKSGLPNDRFSAERPEGSISTLTIQRTEQRDSAMYRCASSLEGDRGMDEQFFGPGTRLTVL.

The CDR3 nucleotides are TGCGCCAGCAGCTCGGGACTAGCCACAGATACGCAGTATTTT. This codes for CASSSGLATDTQYF. The chain couples TRBV5-1 to TRBJ2-3; TRBD2 agrees at 9 bases. Germline CDR1 and CDR2: SGHRS and YFSETQ. The J segment lost 2 bases and the V segment lost 3 bases, leaving 1 base of the junction unmatched. This CDR3 contains 14 residues.

The chain is built from TRBV5-1 and TRBJ2-5; D might be TRBD1 or TRBD2, each matching 7 bases. Germline V gene lookup returns CDR1 SGHRS and CDR2 YFSETQ. The V and J ends lost 7 bases and 2 bases respectively, with 18 bases between them. CDR3 length: 15 residues. In nucleotides, the CDR3 is TGCGCCAGCGGTCGAACAGGGGAGGGACAAGAGACCCAGTACTTC. It is translated as CASGRTGEGQETQYF. Variable domain in full (rest from reference TRBV5-1 and TRBJ2-5): KAGVTQTPRYLIKTRGQQVTLSCSPISGHRSVSWYQQTPGQGLQFLFEYFSETQRNKGNFPGRFSGRQFSNSRSEMNVSTLELGDSALYLCASGRTGEGQETQYFGPGTRLLVL.

The chain recombines TRBV5-6 with TRBJ2-1; 8 bases match TRBD2. This CDR3 spans 15 amino acids. J gave up 8 bases and V 1 base, and 8 bases lay outside the gene matches. Per germline, CDR1 SGHDT and CDR2 YYEEEE. The CDR3 sequence is CASSLSGGPGYEQFF. Written as DNA, the CDR3 is TGTGCCAGCAGCTTGTCGGGAGGGCCTGGGTATGAGCAGTTCTTC.

Remarks on this clone: A read error likely explains this, since a far larger clone differs by one base. The same CDR3 arises from other DNA sequences in this sample as well. The chain links TRBV5-1 to TRBJ2-7; D tentatively fits TRBD1 or TRBD2 (5 bases each). The CDR3 runs 15 residues. Germline loops: CDR1 SGHRS, CDR2 YFSETQ. With 1 base removed from V and 6 bases from J, the gap between germline ends came to 17 bases. In nucleotides, the CDR3 is TGCGCCAGCAGCTTGTCCGGGGACGCACCCTCCGAGCAGTACTTC. Its translation: CASSLSGDAPSEQYF.

The gene calls are TRBV18 and TRBJ2-6; the D is unclear. The CDR3 length is 15 residues. Germline assignment: CDR1 KGHSH and CDR2 LQKENI. Trimming stripped 3 bases from V and 4 bases from J, with 10 bases between. CDR3 DNA: TGTGCCAGCTCACCGACACTGTTGGGGGCCAACGTCCTGACTTTC. Translation gives CASSPTLLGANVLTF.

This clone has just one count. The chain has TRBV7-2 and TRBJ1-4, with D possibly matching TRBD1 (6 bases). The germline V gene has CDR1 SGHTA and CDR2 FQGNSA. The CDR3 is 14 amino acids. The V end lost 6 bases, the J end lost 7 bases, and 15 bases lay between the germline ends. CDR3 loop: CASRLQGGGEKLFF. In nucleotides, the CDR3 is TGTGCCAGCAGGCTACAGGGTGGGGGTGAAAAACTGTTTTTT.

The rearrangement uses TRBV6-6 and TRBJ1-2; tentative D call: TRBD1 (5 bases). Per the germline V gene, CDR1 is MNHNY and CDR2 is SVGAGI (reference sequence). Trimming removed 2 bases from V and 4 bases from J, with 14 bases in between. The CDR3 is made up of 15 amino acids. The CDR3 coding sequence is TGTGCCAGCAGTTACCTCAGGGAAGGGAGCTATGGCTACACCTTC. Encoded protein: CASSYLREGSYGYTF.

The J gene is TRBJ2-5, the V gene TRBV7-2; 11 positions agree with TRBD2. The CDR3 covers 16 residues. Germline loops: CDR1 SGHTA, CDR2 FQGNSA. V trimming: 0 bases; J trimming: 4 bases; junction bases outside the gene matches: 4. Written as DNA, the CDR3 is TGTGCCAGCAGCTTAGCACCTAGCGGGGGGAGAGAGACCCAGTACTTC. Protein: CASSLAPSGGRETQYF.

J is TRBJ2-1 and V is TRBV21-1; whether TRBD2, the table's D call, matches the DNA was not checked. TRBV21-1 is an annotated pseudogene. CDR3 size: 17 residues. The CDR3 reads CASSKGCGVSSYNEQFF. CDR3 DNA: TGTGCCAGCAGCAAAGGATGTGGAGTCAGCTCCTACAATGAGCAGTTCTTC.

This clone was detected many times. The chain uses TRBV5-1 and TRBJ2-7; no clear D. The CDR3 covers 15 residues. CDR1 and CDR2 (germline): SGHRS, YFSETQ. V lost 0 bases, J lost 7 bases, and 17 bases lay in between. CDR3 in amino acids: CASSLEGLGLVEQYF. The CDR3 nucleotides are TGCGCCAGCAGCTTGGAGGGTCTGGGCCTTGTGGAGCAGTACTTC.

The J gene is TRBJ2-5, the V gene TRBV14; D is ambiguous. With 0 bases removed from V and 5 bases from J, the gap between germline ends came to 7 bases. There are 13 residues in the CDR3. Germline values: CDR1 SGHDN, CDR2 FVKESK. CDR3 sequence (DNA): TGTGCCAGCAGCCAAGATCATATGGAGACCCAGTACTTC. It is translated as CASSQDHMETQYF.

The rearrangement uses TRBV7-6 and TRBJ2-2, with 12 bases fitting TRBD1. Germline lookup yields CDR1 SGHVS and CDR2 FNYEAQ. The J segment lost 6 bases and the V segment lost 5 bases, leaving 4 bases of the junction unmatched. The CDR3 loop spans 15 amino acids. For the CDR3, the DNA is TGTGCCAGCAGCGTGGGACAGGGGGCGTCCGGGGAGCTGTTTTTT. Translated, it gives CASSVGQGASGELFF.

The rearrangement links TRBV27 to TRBJ1-4; possible D gene TRBD1, 5 bases. Germline V lookup: CDR1 MNHEY, CDR2 SMNVEV (reference sequence). The CDR3 extends over 14 amino acids. Trimming cost V 4 bases and J 7 bases, with 13 bases left between them. CDR3 loop: CASSSPRAGEKLFF. Here the CDR3 DNA reads TGTGCCAGCAGTTCCCCCAGGGCGGGTGAAAAACTGTTTTTT.

V and J are TRBV11-2 and TRBJ2-1, with 9 bases that match TRBD1. Germline assignment: CDR1 SGHAT and CDR2 FQNNGV. The length of the CDR3 is 16 residues. J gave up 1 base and V 4 bases, and 5 bases lay outside the gene matches. CDR3 DNA sequence: TGTGCCAGCAGCTCATCCGGGACAGGGTCCTACAATGAGCAGTTCTTC. Translating gives CASSSSGTGSYNEQFF.